This note documents a single T cell receptor (beta chain) sequence. The antigen remains undetermined. The data are from a study of CD4 T cells in relation to SARS-CoV-2 and coronaviruses. Looking at the study overall: PBMCs were cultured with antigen for roughly 11 days before TCR beta sequencing. No peptide or an HIV-1 Nef peptide pool served as negative control. The HLA restriction of the shared crossreactive spike epitopes was mapped.

The unexposed donors gave CD4+ T cells in about 2011-2018, prior to COVID-19. Isolation of CD4+ T cells took place after less than 13 days in culture. As cell numbers allowed, unexposed-donor CD4+ T cells faced SARS-CoV-2 S/N and four cold-coronavirus spikes. V lost 5 bases, J lost 10 bases, and 15 bases lay in between. The CDR3 is made up of 13 amino acids. The germline V gene encodes CDR1 KGHSH and CDR2 LQKENI. Assay: immunoSEQ multiplex PCR; the TCRdb copy retains only in-frame clones and omits some. Among some 21,000 clones listed, just over 75% were seen once. The sequence was obtained from a human donor in good health. The chain joins TRBV18 to TRBJ1-5, with D perhaps matching TRBD1 (6 bases). Specimen: CD4+ T cells from PBMCs, cultured in vitro. CDR3 protein: CASSEGRGQPQHF. CDR3 DNA: TGTGCCAGCTCAGAGGGCAGGGGTCAACCCCAGCATTTT.